This TCR beta chain originates from a study of blood T cell repertoires in COVID-19. Study information: COVID-19 samples collected from the United States, Italy and Spain covered acute and convalescent phases.

Authors' methods: Amplification of reference gene primers provided the estimated nucleated cell counts. Only in-frame clones appear in the TCRdb table, and some are missing; sequencing was by immunoSEQ multiplex PCR. That table gives V, J and clone size, and the DNA gave D and trimming. The table shows roughly 68,000 clones, with roughly 83% occurring only once. The CDR3 sequence is 13 residues long. Germline V gives CDR1 LNHDA, CDR2 SQIVND (reference sequence). Germline trimming cut 3 bases from V and 7 bases from J; bases unmatched to any gene: 2. The clonotype comes from a woman of 80 years or more with acute or convalescent COVID-19. The chain is built from TRBV19 and TRBJ2-3, with 9 bases matching TRBD1. The sequenced material came from peripheral blood. The CDR3 is CASSIGTGNTQYF. The CDR3 coding sequence is TGTGCCAGTAGTATCGGGACAGGGAATACGCAGTATTTT.